This T cell receptor (beta chain) comes out of a study of blood T cells in healthy people across ages. Study conclusions and caveats: Expanded clonotype shifts may have been confounded, as the donors had an unknown CMV status.

The donors, aged roughly 6 to 100, were healthy Caucasians from Russia. Through a sample-barcoded 5' primer and a J-beta primer mix, a second PCR was run for roughly 6 to 11 cycles. MiXCR, run by TCRdb on the 5' RACE reads, gives a single entry per CDR3 protein. This table has about 930,000 distinct CDR3 sequences, around 29% appearing once. A remark on this clonotype: Its specificity is unknown.

The ends were cut back, 7 bases at V and 5 bases at J, with 9 bases in the middle. Germline V gives CDR1 KGHDR, CDR2 SFDVKD. The CDR3 contains 12 residues. This sample was also put to use in a study of T cells of mothers and their children. That work states: With unrelated pairs as the comparison, related mother-child pairs had a slightly higher overlap that was not significant. Nobody spotted any persistent microchimeric T cell clones.

This clonotype originated in a middle-aged woman in good health. The specimen was blood. V is TRBV24-1 and J is TRBJ2-3; no reliable D call. The CDR3: CATRGQGDTQYF. DNA for the CDR3: TGTGCCACCAGGGGCCAAGGAGATACGCAGTATTTT.